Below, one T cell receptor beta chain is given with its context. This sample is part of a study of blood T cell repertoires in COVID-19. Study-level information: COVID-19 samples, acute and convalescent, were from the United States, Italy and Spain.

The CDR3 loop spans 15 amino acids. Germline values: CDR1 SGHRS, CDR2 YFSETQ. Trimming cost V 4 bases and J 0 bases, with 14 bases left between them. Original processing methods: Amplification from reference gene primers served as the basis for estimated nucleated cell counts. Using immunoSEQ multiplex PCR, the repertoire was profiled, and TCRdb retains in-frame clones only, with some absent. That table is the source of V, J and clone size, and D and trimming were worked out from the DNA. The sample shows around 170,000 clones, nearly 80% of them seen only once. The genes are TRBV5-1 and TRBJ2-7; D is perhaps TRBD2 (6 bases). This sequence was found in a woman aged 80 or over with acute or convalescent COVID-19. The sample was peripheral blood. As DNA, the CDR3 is TGCGCCAGCAGCCCCATGGAGGGGCTCTCCTACGAGCAGTACTTC. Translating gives CASSPMEGLSYEQYF.